This record concerns one T cell receptor beta chain sequence. What it binds is unknown. At one end, the junction sequence differs from germline, possibly due to a read error. The record originates from a study of blood T cells in healthy people across ages. A second about 6 to 11 cycle PCR used barcoded and J-beta primers. Each cDNA molecule carried a tag from a template-switch adaptor that contained 12 random nucleotides. TCRdb reprocessed the 5' RACE reads with MiXCR, giving one entry per CDR3 protein. The sample lists 550,000 to 800,000 distinct CDR3 sequences, 20% to 25% occurring once. Findings of the study overall: In the absence of known donor CMV status, changes in expanded clonotypes were possibly confounded. Estimates based on one million T cells were treated as lower bounds. A roughly linear age-dependent decrease characterized TCR beta diversity per million T cells.

The CDR3 length is 13 residues. Germline CDR1 KGHSH, CDR2 LQKENI. The chain uses TRBV18 and TRBJ2-5; no firm D call. The end of the DNA fits TRBJ2-7 better, so the J call may be wrong. The sequenced material came from blood. This TCR came from a man in his 70s in good health. CDR3 DNA: TGCGCCAGCTCACCACTGGTAGACTACGAGCAGTACTTC. This codes for CASSPLVDYEQYF.